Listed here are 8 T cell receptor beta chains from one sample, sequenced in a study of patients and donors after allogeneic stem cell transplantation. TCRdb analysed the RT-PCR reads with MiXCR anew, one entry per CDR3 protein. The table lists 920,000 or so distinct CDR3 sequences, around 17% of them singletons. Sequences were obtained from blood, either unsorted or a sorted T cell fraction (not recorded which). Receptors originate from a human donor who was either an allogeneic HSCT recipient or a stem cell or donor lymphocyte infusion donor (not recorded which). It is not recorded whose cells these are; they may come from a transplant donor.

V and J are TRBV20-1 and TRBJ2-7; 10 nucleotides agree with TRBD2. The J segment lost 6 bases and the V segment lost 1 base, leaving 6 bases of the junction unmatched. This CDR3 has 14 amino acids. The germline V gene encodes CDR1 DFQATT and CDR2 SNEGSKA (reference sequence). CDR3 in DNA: TGCAGTGCTAGAGTCCTAGCGGGGGTCGGCGAGCAGTACTTC. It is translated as CSARVLAGVGEQYF.

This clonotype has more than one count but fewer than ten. The CDR3 spells CASSQGRKAYPYEQYF. The CDR3 DNA reads as TGCGCCAGCAGCCAAGGGAGGAAAGCCTACCCCTACGAGCAGTACTTC. The chain joins TRBV4-3 to TRBJ2-7; tentative D call: TRBD2 (5 bases). This CDR3 spans 16 amino acids. The V and J ends lost 1 base and 2 bases respectively, with 15 bases between them. Per germline, CDR1 LGHNA and CDR2 YSLEER.

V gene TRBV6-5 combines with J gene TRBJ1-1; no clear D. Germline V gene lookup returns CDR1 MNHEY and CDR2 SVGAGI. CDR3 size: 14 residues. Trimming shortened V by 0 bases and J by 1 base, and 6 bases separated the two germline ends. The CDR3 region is CASSYSIRNTEAFF. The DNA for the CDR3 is TGTGCCAGCAGTTACTCTATCCGGAACACTGAAGCTTTCTTT.

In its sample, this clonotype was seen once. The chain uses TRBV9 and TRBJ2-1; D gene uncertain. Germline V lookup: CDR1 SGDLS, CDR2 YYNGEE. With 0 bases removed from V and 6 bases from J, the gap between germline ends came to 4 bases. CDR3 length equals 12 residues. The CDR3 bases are TGTGCCAGCAGCGTAGGCTTCAATGAGCAGTTCTTC. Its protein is CASSVGFNEQFF.

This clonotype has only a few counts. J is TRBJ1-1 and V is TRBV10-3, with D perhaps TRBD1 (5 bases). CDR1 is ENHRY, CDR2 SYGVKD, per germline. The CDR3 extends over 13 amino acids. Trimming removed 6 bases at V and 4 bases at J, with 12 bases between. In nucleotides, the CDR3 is TGTGCCATCAGGGGGAACCAGGGCACTGAAGCTTTCTTT. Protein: CAIRGNQGTEAFF.

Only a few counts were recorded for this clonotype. CDR3 sequence reads: CASSTKTVTGNTIYF. The CDR3 DNA reads as TGTGCCAGCAGTACTAAGACAGTTACTGGAAACACCATATATTTT. V and J are TRBV2 and TRBJ1-3, with D possibly matching TRBD1 (5 bases). V dropped 5 bases and J dropped 2 bases, with 13 bases sitting between them. CDR1 and CDR2 from the germline V gene are SNHLY and FYNNEI. The CDR3 sequence is 15 residues long.

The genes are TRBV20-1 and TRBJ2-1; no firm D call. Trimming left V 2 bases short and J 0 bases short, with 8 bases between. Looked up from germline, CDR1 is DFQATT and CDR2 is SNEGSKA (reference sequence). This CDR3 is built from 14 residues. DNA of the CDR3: TGCAGTGCTAGACACTGGAGCTCCTACAATGAGCAGTTCTTC. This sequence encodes CSARHWSSYNEQFF.

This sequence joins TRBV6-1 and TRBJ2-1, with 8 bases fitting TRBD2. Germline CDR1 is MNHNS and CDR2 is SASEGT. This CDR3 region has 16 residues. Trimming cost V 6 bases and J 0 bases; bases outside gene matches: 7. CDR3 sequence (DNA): TGTGCCAGCAGCGGGCGGGGGGCGAGCTCCTACAATGAGCAGTTCTTC. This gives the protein CASSGRGASSYNEQFF.